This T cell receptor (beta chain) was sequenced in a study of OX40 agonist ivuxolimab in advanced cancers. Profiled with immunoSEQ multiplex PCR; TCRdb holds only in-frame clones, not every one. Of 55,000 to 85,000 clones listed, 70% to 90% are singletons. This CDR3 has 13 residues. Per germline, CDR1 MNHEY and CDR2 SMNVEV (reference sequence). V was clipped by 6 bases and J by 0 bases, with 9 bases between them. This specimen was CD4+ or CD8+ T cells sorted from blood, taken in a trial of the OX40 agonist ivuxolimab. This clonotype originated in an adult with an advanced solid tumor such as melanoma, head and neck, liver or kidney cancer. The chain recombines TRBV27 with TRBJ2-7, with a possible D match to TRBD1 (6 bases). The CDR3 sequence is CASRGHSSYEQYF. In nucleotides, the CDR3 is TGTGCCAGCAGGGGACATAGCTCCTACGAGCAGTACTTC.